This T cell receptor beta chain was captured by sequencing in a study of cytomegalovirus exposure and HLA in healthy donors. In its sample, this clone was seen a few times. The PCR ran on 60 Vbeta and 13 Jbeta primers. The repertoire was sequenced with immunoSEQ multiplex PCR; TCRdb's copy has only in-frame clones and lacks some. The sample has about 64,000 clones, around 74% seen once. The source is a male donor in good health and CMV-seropositive. The sequencing input was PBMCs.

This chain's CDR3 is CASSPFDSYNEQFF. Written as DNA, the CDR3 is TGTGCCAGCAGCCCTTTCGACAGTTACAATGAGCAGTTCTTC. This sequence joins TRBV14 and TRBJ2-1; D is possibly TRBD1 (5 bases). CDR1 and CDR2 (germline): SGHDN, FVKESK. Trimming pared 4 bases from V and 4 bases from J, leaving 11 bases between. There are 14 residues in the CDR3.